What follows are 21 T cell receptor beta chains derived from one specimen sequenced in a study of OX40 agonist ivuxolimab in advanced cancers. Sequencing was performed with immunoSEQ multiplex PCR; in TCRdb, only in-frame clones are kept and a portion is missing. This sample yields around 140,000 clones, of which about 93% are seen a single time; approximately 0.99% belongs to the top ten. The sequencing here drew on CD4+ or CD8+ T cells sorted from blood, taken in a trial of the OX40 agonist ivuxolimab. These receptors were taken from an adult with an advanced solid tumor such as melanoma, head and neck, liver or kidney cancer.

The J gene is TRBJ2-1, the V gene TRBV7-9; no clear D gene. The CDR3 runs 12 residues. Trimming took 5 bases from V and 7 from J, leaving 9 bases between them. Looked up from germline, CDR1 is SEHNR and CDR2 is FQNEAQ (reference sequence). In nucleotides, the CDR3 is TGTGCCAGCAGCGCGCCTAAAAATGAGCAGTTCTTC. Translated, it gives CASSAPKNEQFF. Full variable domain (remainder filled in from reference TRBV7-9 and TRBJ2-1): DTGVSQNPRHKITKRGQNVTFRCDPISEHNRLYWYRQTLGQGPEFLTYFQNEAQLEKSRLLSDRFSAERPKGSFSTLEIQRTEQGDSAMYLCASSAPKNEQFFGPGTRLTVL.

The chain employs TRBV7-2 and TRBJ2-3, with unresolved D. The V gene lost 5 bases and the J gene lost 3 bases, with 12 bases spanning the gap. The CDR3 loop spans 14 amino acids. Germline CDR1 reads SGHTA; CDR2 reads FQGNSA. The DNA of the CDR3 is TGTGCCAGCAGCCCCCGGGCGGTGACAGATACGCAGTATTTT. This codes for CASSPRAVTDTQYF.

The chain carries TRBV18 and TRBJ2-7; D not certain. Per the germline V gene, CDR1 is KGHSH and CDR2 is LQKENI. The germline V and J ends were trimmed by 3 bases and 4 bases, with 10 bases remaining between them. The CDR3 is made up of 13 amino acids. Here the CDR3 reads CASSPPTDYEQYF. Written as DNA, the CDR3 is TGTGCCAGCTCACCCCCGACGGATTACGAGCAGTACTTC.

The J gene is TRBJ1-5, the V gene TRBV18; tentative D call: TRBD1 (5 bases). The V and J ends lost 6 bases and 6 bases respectively, with 21 bases between them. The CDR3 contains 16 residues. CDR1 is KGHSH and CDR2 is LQKENI in the germline V gene. The CDR3 coding sequence is TGTGCCAGCTCCCCCAAATTACTCCAGGGAGGTCAGCCCCAGCATTTT. This codes for CASSPKLLQGGQPQHF.

The chain carries TRBV30 and TRBJ1-6; TRBD1 is a possible D gene (5 bases). CDR1 GTSNPN and CDR2 SVGIG come from the germline V gene (reference sequence). Deletions cut 1 base from V and 6 bases from J, with 7 bases between. This CDR3 has 13 amino acids. CDR3 protein: CAWSGQINSPLHF. CDR3 DNA sequence: TGTGCCTGGAGTGGACAGATTAATTCACCCCTCCACTTT.

CDR3 coding DNA: TGCGCCAGCAGCCAAGCGGGGGGGCAAGGGGAGACCCAGTACTTC. Translating it yields CASSQAGGQGETQYF. This chain links TRBV5-1 with TRBJ2-5, with TRBD2 matching over 10 bases. The CDR3 contains 15 residues. Germline V CDR1 and CDR2: SGHRS, YFSETQ. Germline trimming cut 4 bases from V and 5 bases from J; bases unmatched to any gene: 8.

The chain employs TRBV6-5 and TRBJ2-4; D is possibly TRBD2 (5 bases). Germline CDR1 MNHEY, CDR2 SVGAGI. This CDR3 has 15 residues. V was cut by 0 bases and J by 6 bases, with 12 bases left in between. This CDR3 reads CASSYSTGVGNIQYF. The CDR3 bases are TGTGCCAGCAGTTACTCCACCGGGGTGGGAAACATTCAGTACTTC.

This chain connects TRBV6-6 to TRBJ1-1; D is perhaps TRBD1 (5 bases). The CDR3 totals 15 residues. The germline V gene has CDR1 MNHNY and CDR2 SVGAGI (reference sequence). Trimming took 2 bases from V and 0 from J, leaving 10 bases between them. CDR3 region: CASSYGRGMNTEAFF. CDR3 DNA sequence: TGTGCCAGCAGTTACGGGCGGGGCATGAACACTGAAGCTTTCTTT.

V and J are TRBV5-1 and TRBJ1-1; TRBD1 might be the D (5 bases). The CDR3 contains 13 residues. The V gene's germline CDR1 is SGHRS and CDR2 YFSETQ. Trimming took off 0 bases at V and 11 bases at J, with 14 bases between the two ends. Here the CDR3 DNA reads TGCGCCAGCAGCTTGGCGGGGGTGGGAAATGCTTTCTTT. Translated, it gives CASSLAGVGNAFF.

CDR3: CASSQVAFGDVYTEAFF. The CDR3 region has the DNA TGCGCCAGCAGCCAAGTGGCGTTCGGGGACGTATACACTGAAGCTTTCTTT. The chain combines TRBV4-3 with TRBJ1-1, with a weak D call TRBD1 (5 bases). V gave up 1 base and J gave up 3 bases, with 18 bases separating them. This CDR3 comprises 17 residues. Germline V gene data show CDR1 as LGHNA and CDR2 as YSLEER.

This chain joins TRBV7-9 and TRBJ1-1; D is undetermined. CDR3 size: 13 residues. The germline V gene encodes CDR1 SEHNR and CDR2 FQNEAQ (reference sequence). Trimming removed 5 bases at V and 1 base at J, with 8 bases between. CDR3 coding DNA: TGTGCCAGCAGCCCCTTCCCGAACACTGAAGCTTTCTTT. It translates to CASSPFPNTEAFF.

This chain joins TRBV11-3 and TRBJ1-1; tentatively, D is TRBD1 (6 bases). The CDR3 is 14 amino acids. Germline V lookup: CDR1 SGHNT, CDR2 YENEEA. V was clipped by 5 bases and J by 5 bases, with 15 bases between them. CDR3 nucleotide sequence: TGTGCCAGCAGCCTGAACAGGGAGGGAACTGAAGCTTTCTTT. Protein product: CASSLNREGTEAFF.

The chain has TRBV5-1 and TRBJ2-3; D is unresolved. The CDR3 has 12 amino acids. The germline V gene encodes CDR1 SGHRS and CDR2 YFSETQ. The V gene lost 4 bases and the J gene lost 5 bases, with 8 bases spanning the gap. CDR3 sequence: CASSAWEDTQYF. The CDR3 DNA reads as TGCGCCAGCAGCGCCTGGGAAGATACGCAGTATTTT.

The J gene is TRBJ1-1, the V gene TRBV5-4; the D gene is possibly TRBD1 (6 bases). The germline V and J ends were trimmed by 4 bases and 6 bases, with 19 bases remaining between them. Germline CDR1 reads SGHNT; CDR2 reads YYREEE (reference sequence). This CDR3 contains 15 residues. DNA of the CDR3: TGTGCCAGCAGCCCACCGTTGGGGGGGGGCCCTGAAGCTTTCTTT. This translates into CASSPPLGGGPEAFF.

In this sample, this clone turned up once. Sequence at one end of the junction differs from germline and may be a read error. The V and J genes are TRBV18 and TRBJ1-2, with 7 bases fitting TRBD1. In germline, CDR1 is KGHSH, CDR2 LQKENI. The CDR3 extends over 13 amino acids. The CDR3 sequence is CASSPLETGRRDF. In nucleotides, the CDR3 is TGTGCCAGCTCACCGCTCGAGACAGGGAGACGTGACTTC.

The rearrangement links TRBV5-1 to TRBJ2-5; possible D gene TRBD2, 6 bases. Trimming took 9 bases from V and 5 from J, leaving 17 bases between them. Germline V gene sequence: CDR1 SGHRS, CDR2 YFSETQ. The CDR3 runs to 13 residues. The CDR3 nucleotides are TGCGCCACCAAACCCGGGACTGGGGAGACCCAGTACTTC. Translated: CATKPGTGETQYF.

The CDR3 is CASTRGGAPNQPQHF. The CDR3 DNA reads as TGTGCCAGCACGAGGGGGGGCGCTCCCAATCAGCCCCAGCATTTT. The chain carries TRBV5-5 and TRBJ1-5, with D perhaps matching TRBD1 (6 bases). Trimming removed 6 bases from V and 3 bases from J, with 16 bases in between. Germline CDR1 is SGHKS and CDR2 is YYEKEE (reference sequence). The CDR3 loop spans 15 amino acids.

As for this clone: Other nucleotide sequences in the sample specify the same CDR3. J is TRBJ1-1 and V is TRBV10-3, with D tentatively TRBD1 (5 bases). This CDR3 region has 15 residues. CDR1 and CDR2 from the germline V gene are ENHRY and SYGVKD. V lost 4 bases and J lost 1, with 13 bases in between. This CDR3 reads CAISGVSQGNTEAFF. As DNA, the CDR3 is TGTGCCATCAGTGGGGTGTCGCAGGGGAACACTGAAGCTTTCTTT.

This clone was seen a single time. V gene TRBV5-6 combines with J gene TRBJ1-5; D gene uncertain. The CDR3 spans 15 residues. Germline lookup yields CDR1 SGHDT and CDR2 YYEEEE. V lost 3 bases and J 4 bases, leaving 14 bases between the germline ends. The CDR3 nucleotides read TGTGCCAGCAGCTCCCTCAAAAGGGCAAATCAGCCCCAGCATTTT. It translates to CASSSLKRANQPQHF.

This rearrangement joins TRBV5-1 to TRBJ1-1; D remains unclear. The CDR3 extends over 13 amino acids. V was pared by 7 bases and J by 5 bases, with 15 bases between. Looked up from germline, CDR1 is SGHRS and CDR2 is YFSETQ. The CDR3 coding sequence is TGCGCCAGCGTCTCGGAGAGAGGGACTGAAGCTTTCTTT. Encoded protein: CASVSERGTEAFF.

This sequence joins TRBV10-3 and TRBJ2-2, with TRBD1 matching over 9 bases. In germline, CDR1 is ENHRY, CDR2 SYGVKD. V shed 3 bases, J shed 7 bases, and the junction held 9 bases outside the gene matches. The CDR3 covers 16 residues. CDR3 region: CAISDAGTGPLGELFF. CDR3 nucleotides: TGTGCCATCAGTGATGCCGGGACAGGGCCCCTCGGGGAGCTGTTTTTT.